What follows describes a single TCR beta chain. J lost 3 bases, V lost 0 bases, and 1 base had no gene match. Germline loops: CDR1 LGHNA, CDR2 YNFKEQ. This CDR3 has 16 amino acids. The data stem from a study of regulatory T cells in long-lasting Graves disease. Library construction for TCR beta used iRepertoire HTBI primers and Arm-PCR of CDR3 regions. One entry per CDR3 protein, called by TCRdb with MiXCR from the multiplex PCR reads. The sample has 550,000 to 600,000 distinct CDR3 sequences; 15% to 20% are singletons. This sample's time point: newly diagnosed GD, antithyroid drugs for less than 3 months. Extracted PBMC RNA gave rise to the TCR library. These same records also appear under a second study, on T cells in Graves' hyperthyroidism and ophthalmopathy. From that report: Hyperthyroidism had been newly diagnosed in patients aged 18 to 65, and its duration was under 2 months.

This specimen was peripheral blood mononuclear cells (PBMCs), taken at new diagnosis, from a patient treated with antithyroid drugs. The genes are TRBV4-2 and TRBJ2-1; 11 nucleotides line up with TRBD2. The source of this sequence is a man aged 18-30 years with Graves disease. DNA of the CDR3: TGTGCCAGCAGCCAAGACGGGACTAGCGGCTACAATGAGCAGTTCTTC. This translates into CASSQDGTSGYNEQFF.